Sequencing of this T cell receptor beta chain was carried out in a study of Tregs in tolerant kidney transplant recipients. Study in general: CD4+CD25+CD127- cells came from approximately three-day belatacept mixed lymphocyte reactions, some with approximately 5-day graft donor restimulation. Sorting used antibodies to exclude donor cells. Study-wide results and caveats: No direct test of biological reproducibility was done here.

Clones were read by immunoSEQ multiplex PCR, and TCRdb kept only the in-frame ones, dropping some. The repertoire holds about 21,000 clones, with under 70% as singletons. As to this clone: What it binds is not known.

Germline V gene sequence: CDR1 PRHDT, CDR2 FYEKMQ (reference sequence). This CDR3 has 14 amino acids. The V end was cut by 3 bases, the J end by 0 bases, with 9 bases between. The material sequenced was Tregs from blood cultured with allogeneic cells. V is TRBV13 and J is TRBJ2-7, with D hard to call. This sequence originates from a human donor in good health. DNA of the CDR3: TGTGCCAGCAGCTTCGCCGGAACCTCCTACGAGCAGTACTTC. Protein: CASSFAGTSYEQYF.